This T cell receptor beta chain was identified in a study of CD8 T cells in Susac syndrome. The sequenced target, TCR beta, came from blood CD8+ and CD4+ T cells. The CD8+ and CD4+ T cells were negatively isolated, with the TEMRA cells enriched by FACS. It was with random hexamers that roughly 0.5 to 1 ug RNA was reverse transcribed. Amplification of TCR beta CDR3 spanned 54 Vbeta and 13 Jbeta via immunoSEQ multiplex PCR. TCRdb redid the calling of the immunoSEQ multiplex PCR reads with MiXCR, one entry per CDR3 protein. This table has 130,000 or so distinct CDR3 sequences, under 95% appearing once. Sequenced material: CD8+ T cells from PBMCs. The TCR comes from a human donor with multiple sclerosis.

DNA for the CDR3: TGCAGCGTTGAACAGGGGGGCGAGCAGTACTTC. Its protein product is CSVEQGGEQYF. V gene TRBV29-1 combines with J gene TRBJ2-7; D may be TRBD1 (7 bases). Per the germline V gene, CDR1 is SQVTM and CDR2 is ANQGSEA. The CDR3 length is 11 residues. V gave up 2 bases and J gave up 6 bases, with 8 bases separating them.